Included here is one T cell receptor beta chain sequence, with context. Its target is unknown. These data come from a study of cytomegalovirus exposure and HLA in healthy donors. Overall study findings and caveats: Later analysis suggested links between common viral pathogens and several top significant clusters.

Amplification used 60 Vbeta primers and 13 Jbeta primers. Data came from immunoSEQ multiplex PCR; TCRdb stores just in-frame clones and leaves some out. Its table records tens of thousands of clones. The CDR3 covers 15 residues. The V gene's germline CDR1 is LNHDA and CDR2 SQIVND (reference sequence). V gave up 5 bases and J gave up 3 bases, with 17 bases separating them. The sequencing sample was made of PBMCs. The V and J genes are TRBV19 and TRBJ2-7, with a weak D call TRBD2 (5 bases). This TCR came from a man aged 45-60 years in good health and CMV-seronegative. CDR3 in amino acids: CASSSAGNYLYEQYF. CDR3 DNA: TGTGCCAGTAGTTCTGCGGGTAACTACCTCTACGAGCAGTACTTC.